Listed below are T cell receptor beta chains from one sample, sequenced in a study of T cells in Graves' hyperthyroidism and ophthalmopathy. TCRdb independently ran MiXCR on the multiplex PCR reads; one entry per CDR3 protein. The table lists approximately 640,000 distinct CDR3 sequences, around 15% of them singletons, with around a sixth in the top ten. The material sequenced was blood. These receptors came from a man aged 50-60 years with Graves' hyperthyroidism. CDR3s include the opening cysteine and the closing phenylalanine or tryptophan. A D gene is named only where the DNA matches it firmly. Clone size is not always given. Where it is, it says once, few, many or a class for expanded clones.

d_call: NA
v_call: TRBV12-3/TRBV12-4
clone_size: few
j_call: TRBJ2-2
cdr3_aa: CASGPQGLNTGELFF
cdr3_nt: TGTGCCAGCGGTCCCCAGGGGCTGAACACCGGGGAGCTGTTTTTT

d_call: NA
v_call: TRBV28
clone_size: few
j_call: TRBJ1-4
cdr3_aa: CASRDGLGEKLFF
cdr3_nt: TGTGCCAGCAGGGACGGCCTAGGAGAAAAACTGTTTTTT

d_call: TRBD1
v_call: TRBV28
clone_size: many
j_call: TRBJ2-1
cdr3_aa: CASSSHGTGYNEQFF
cdr3_nt: TGTGCCAGCAGTTCCCATGGGACAGGGTACAATGAGCAGTTCTTC

d_call: NA
v_call: TRBV11-2
clone_size: NA
j_call: TRBJ1-3
cdr3_aa: CASRRPGNTIYF
cdr3_nt: TGTGCCAGCAGAAGACCTGGAAACACCATATATTTT

d_call: NA
v_call: TRBV7-8
clone_size: many
j_call: TRBJ2-1
cdr3_aa: CASSLEGPASDEQFF
cdr3_nt: TGTGCCAGCAGCTTAGAGGGACCGGCGTCCGATGAGCAGTTCTTC

d_call: TRBD2
v_call: TRBV3-1
clone_size: NA
j_call: TRBJ2-1
cdr3_aa: CASSQDRLAGVSYNEQFF
cdr3_nt: TGTGCCAGCAGCCAAGATAGGTTAGCGGGAGTCTCCTACAATGAGCAGTTCTTC

d_call: NA
v_call: TRBV19
clone_size: NA
j_call: TRBJ2-2
cdr3_aa: CASNPPSSFSGELFF
cdr3_nt: TGTGCCAGTAACCCCCCCTCTAGCTTCTCCGGGGAGCTGTTTTTT

d_call: NA
v_call: TRBV7-2
clone_size: few
j_call: TRBJ1-1
cdr3_aa: CASSLGSRGDIEAFF
cdr3_nt: TGTGCCAGCAGCTTAGGGTCGCGGGGGGATATTGAAGCTTTCTTT

d_call: TRBD2
v_call: TRBV28
clone_size: many
j_call: TRBJ2-7
cdr3_aa: CASSLYTSASYEQYF
cdr3_nt: TGTGCCAGCAGTTTATATACTAGCGCCTCCTACGAGCAGTACTTC

d_call: NA
v_call: TRBV20-1
clone_size: many
j_call: TRBJ2-5
cdr3_aa: CSATIQGTPQETQYF
cdr3_nt: TGCAGTGCCACAATACAGGGCACCCCTCAAGAGACCCAGTACTTC

d_call: TRBD2
v_call: TRBV5-1
clone_size: many
j_call: TRBJ2-7
cdr3_aa: CASSLEPAGGTYEQYF
cdr3_nt: TGCGCCAGCAGCTTGGAACCAGCGGGAGGGACCTACGAGCAGTACTTC

d_call: NA
v_call: TRBV7-8
clone_size: NA
j_call: TRBJ2-1
cdr3_aa: CASRLARNEQFF
cdr3_nt: TGTGCCAGCAGGCTAGCTAGGAATGAGCAGTTCTTC

d_call: NA
v_call: TRBV6-2/TRBV6-3
clone_size: many
j_call: TRBJ1-6
cdr3_aa: CASSSPTERTNSPLHF
cdr3_nt: TGTGCCAGCAGTTCCCCGACAGAGAGGACGAATTCACCCCTCCACTTT

d_call: TRBD1
v_call: TRBV28
clone_size: few
j_call: TRBJ1-4
cdr3_aa: CASSPPTGINEKLFF
cdr3_nt: TGTGCCAGCAGTCCGCCGACAGGGATTAATGAAAAACTGTTTTTT

d_call: TRBD2
v_call: TRBV11-2
clone_size: NA
j_call: TRBJ2-1
cdr3_aa: CASNQVLAGYNEQFF
cdr3_nt: TGTGCCAGCAACCAGGTGCTAGCGGGCTACAATGAGCAGTTCTTC

d_call: NA
v_call: TRBV4-1
clone_size: few
j_call: TRBJ2-3
cdr3_aa: CASSAVTSSDTQYF
cdr3_nt: TGCGCCAGCAGTGCGGTGACCAGCTCAGATACGCAGTATTTT

d_call: NA
v_call: TRBV14
clone_size: many
j_call: TRBJ1-1
cdr3_aa: CASSQGQITEAFF
cdr3_nt: TGTGCCAGCAGCCAAGGCCAGATCACTGAAGCTTTCTTT

d_call: TRBD1
v_call: TRBV10-3
clone_size: many
j_call: TRBJ2-3
cdr3_aa: CAISPDRGRGDTQYF
cdr3_nt: TGTGCCATCAGCCCGGACAGGGGGCGAGGAGATACGCAGTATTTT

d_call: NA
v_call: TRBV7-2
clone_size: many
j_call: TRBJ1-3
cdr3_aa: CASKEDSSGNTIYF
cdr3_nt: TGTGCCAGCAAAGAGGACAGCTCTGGAAACACCATATATTTT

d_call: TRBD1
v_call: TRBV2
clone_size: many
j_call: TRBJ1-4
cdr3_aa: CAIRTGRVEKLFF
cdr3_nt: TGTGCCATCCGGACAGGGAGAGTCGAAAAACTGTTTTTT

d_call: NA
v_call: TRBV28
clone_size: many
j_call: TRBJ1-6
cdr3_aa: CASSPARGNSPLHF
cdr3_nt: TGTGCCAGCAGTCCTGCCAGGGGTAATTCACCCCTCCACTTT

d_call: NA
v_call: TRBV27
clone_size: many
j_call: TRBJ2-3
cdr3_aa: CASSLVEGHTDTQYF
cdr3_nt: TGTGCCAGCAGTTTAGTGGAGGGCCACACAGATACGCAGTATTTT

d_call: NA
v_call: TRBV14
clone_size: NA
j_call: TRBJ2-1
cdr3_aa: CASSGRREPYNEQFF
cdr3_nt: TGTGCCAGCAGCGGGCGACGGGAGCCCTACAATGAGCAGTTCTTC

d_call: NA
v_call: TRBV27
clone_size: few
j_call: TRBJ2-7
cdr3_aa: CASSFSRPTYYEQYF
cdr3_nt: TGTGCCAGCAGTTTCTCCAGGCCGACATACTACGAGCAGTACTTC

d_call: NA
v_call: TRBV11-2
clone_size: NA
j_call: TRBJ2-7
cdr3_aa: CASSLENRGGEQYF
cdr3_nt: TGTGCCAGCAGCTTAGAAAATCGGGGCGGTGAGCAGTACTTC

d_call: NA
v_call: TRBV11-2
clone_size: NA
j_call: TRBJ1-1
cdr3_aa: CASSFEGSTEAFF
cdr3_nt: TGTGCCAGCAGCTTCGAGGGTAGCACTGAAGCTTTCTTT

d_call: TRBD1
v_call: TRBV24-1
clone_size: many
j_call: TRBJ2-2
cdr3_aa: CATSDLGTGFSGELFF
cdr3_nt: TGTGCCACCAGTGACCTGGGGACAGGGTTCTCCGGGGAGCTGTTTTTT

d_call: NA
v_call: TRBV6-5
clone_size: few
j_call: TRBJ1-4
cdr3_aa: CASKSGHNEKLFF
cdr3_nt: TGTGCCAGCAAATCGGGGCACAATGAAAAACTGTTTTTT

d_call: TRBD1
v_call: TRBV20-1
clone_size: NA
j_call: TRBJ1-6
cdr3_aa: CSARRDRTPRGVNSPLHF
cdr3_nt: TGCAGTGCTAGGCGGGACAGGACCCCCCGAGGGGTGAATTCACCCCTCCACTTT

d_call: NA
v_call: TRBV5-1
clone_size: NA
j_call: TRBJ2-5
cdr3_aa: CASSLVRRGETQYF
cdr3_nt: TGCGCCAGCAGCTTGGTTCGGCGCGGAGAGACCCAGTACTTC

d_call: NA
v_call: TRBV6-2/TRBV6-3
clone_size: NA
j_call: TRBJ2-4
cdr3_aa: CASRTGPEGDIQYF
cdr3_nt: TGTGCCAGCAGGACAGGACCGGAGGGGGACATTCAGTACTTC

d_call: NA
v_call: TRBV6-1
clone_size: few
j_call: TRBJ2-6
cdr3_aa: CASNKHPDPSGANVLTF
cdr3_nt: TGTGCCAGCAATAAACATCCGGACCCCTCTGGGGCCAACGTCCTGACTTTC

d_call: TRBD2
v_call: TRBV20-1
clone_size: many
j_call: TRBJ2-7
cdr3_aa: CSARPGTSGSLEQYF
cdr3_nt: TGCAGTGCTAGACCAGGGACTAGCGGGAGTCTCGAGCAGTACTTC

d_call: NA
v_call: TRBV12-5
clone_size: few
j_call: TRBJ2-1
cdr3_aa: CASGLDNEQFF
cdr3_nt: TGTGCTAGTGGTTTGGACAATGAGCAGTTCTTC

d_call: NA
v_call: TRBV12-3/TRBV12-4
clone_size: many
j_call: TRBJ2-7
cdr3_aa: CASSLGTYEQYF
cdr3_nt: TGTGCCAGCAGCTTAGGCACCTACGAGCAGTACTTC

d_call: TRBD1
v_call: TRBV24-1
clone_size: once
j_call: TRBJ2-7
cdr3_aa: CATSDTGQGGSSYEQYF
cdr3_nt: TGTGCCACCAGTGACACCGGACAGGGGGGGAGCTCCTACGAGCAGTACTTC

d_call: NA
v_call: TRBV2
clone_size: few
j_call: TRBJ2-6
cdr3_aa: CASSEGLAGANVLTF
cdr3_nt: TGTGCCAGCAGTGAGGGCCTGGCAGGGGCCAACGTCCTGACTTTC

d_call: TRBD2
v_call: TRBV2
clone_size: many
j_call: TRBJ2-1
cdr3_aa: CASRGTSGKGNEQFF
cdr3_nt: TGTGCCAGCAGGGGGACTAGCGGGAAAGGCAATGAGCAGTTCTTC

d_call: TRBD2
v_call: TRBV27
clone_size: many
j_call: TRBJ2-7
cdr3_aa: CASSGLADAYEQYF
cdr3_nt: TGTGCCAGCAGTGGACTAGCGGATGCCTACGAGCAGTACTTC

d_call: TRBD2
v_call: TRBV28
clone_size: NA
j_call: TRBJ2-7
cdr3_aa: CASRGGGSGNHEQYF
cdr3_nt: TGTGCCAGCAGGGGCGGGGGTAGCGGGAACCACGAGCAGTACTTC

d_call: NA
v_call: TRBV29-1
clone_size: few
j_call: TRBJ1-2
cdr3_aa: CSVHRDKVYGYTF
cdr3_nt: TGCAGCGTGCACAGGGATAAGGTCTATGGCTACACCTTC

d_call: TRBD1
v_call: TRBV7-9
clone_size: few
j_call: TRBJ2-7
cdr3_aa: CASSLEGTGNNYEQYF
cdr3_nt: TGTGCCAGCAGCTTAGAAGGGACAGGGAATAATTACGAGCAGTACTTC